This T cell receptor (beta chain) was found in a study of T cells after yellow fever vaccination. A 5'RACE template-switching step, the method used to make TCR cDNA, added a universal primer site and UMIs. TCRdb reanalysed the 5' RACE reads using MiXCR and keeps one entry per CDR3 protein. This table holds 300,000 or so distinct CDR3 sequences, over 10% found once. V gave up 4 bases and J gave up 0 bases, with 19 bases separating them. Germline loops: CDR1 MNHNS, CDR2 SASEGT. CDR3 length: 17 amino acids. This TCR derives from a man aged 30 to 39 who received the YFV17D yellow fever vaccine. This specimen was CD4+ T cells sorted from PBMCs, taken 45 days after the yellow fever booster vaccination. The chain recombines TRBV6-1 with TRBJ2-7; a weak D match, TRBD1 (6 bases). CDR3 DNA: TGTGCCAGCAGTGCGACAGGAAATAGAGGCAGCTCCTACGAGCAGTACTTC. Encoded protein: CASSATGNRGSSYEQYF.